These 10 T cell receptor beta chains were all obtained from the same sample, sequenced in a study of blood T cells in healthy people across ages. Using a J-beta primer mix together with a sample-barcoded 5' primer, a second PCR was run for about 6 to 12 cycles. TCRdb reanalysed the 5' RACE reads using MiXCR and keeps one entry per CDR3 protein. The sample yields 1.2 million to 1.5 million distinct CDR3 sequences, around 55% seen once. Sequencing was performed on blood. These receptors came from a man younger than 35 in good health.

This sequence joins TRBV28 and TRBJ1-5, with a tentative D call TRBD1 (5 bases). The CDR3 runs 12 residues. Trimming took off 6 bases at V and 4 bases at J, with 7 bases between the two ends. The germline V gene has CDR1 MDHEN and CDR2 SYDVKM. In DNA form, the CDR3 reads TGTGCCAGCAGGACAGTTAATCAGCCCCAGCATTTT. It is translated as CASRTVNQPQHF.

The rearrangement joins TRBV7-2 to TRBJ2-7; 12 bases agree with TRBD2. Germline loops: CDR1 SGHTA, CDR2 FQGNSA. This CDR3 spans 16 amino acids. With V trimmed by 3 bases and J by 1 base, 4 bases remained unmatched. The CDR3 DNA reads TGTGCCAGCAGCTTGGGGGGGACTAGCGGGTCCTACGAGCAGTACTTC. Amino acid sequence: CASSLGGTSGSYEQYF.

The V gene is TRBV20-1, the J gene TRBJ2-4; 8 bases agree with TRBD2. The DNA end lines up better with TRBJ2-7; the J call may be wrong. The CDR3 has 13 amino acids. The germline V gene has CDR1 DFQATT and CDR2 SNEGSKA (reference sequence). The CDR3 loop reads CSTTASGSYEQYF. Written as DNA, the CDR3 is TGCAGTACTACGGCTAGCGGGTCTTACGAGCAGTACTTC.

This rearrangement joins TRBV11-3 to TRBJ2-1; D possibly corresponds to TRBD2 (6 bases). CDR1 and CDR2 (germline): SGHNT, YENEEA. V was clipped by 5 bases and J by 8 bases, with 22 bases between them. The length of the CDR3 is 16 residues. The CDR3 region has the DNA TGTGCCAGCAGCCGCCGACTAGTGGGGCGGACGGATGAGCAGTTCTTC. This encodes CASSRRLVGRTDEQFF.

The sample holds one count of this clonotype. The rearrangement uses TRBV28 and TRBJ1-2; TRBD1 matches at 9 bases. Per germline, CDR1 MDHEN and CDR2 SYDVKM. This CDR3 is built from 16 residues. V gave up 1 base and J gave up 1 base; unmatched junction bases: 4. CDR3 sequence reads: CASSLSGDRVNYGYTF. The CDR3 DNA sequence: TGTGCCAGCAGTTTATCTGGGGACAGGGTTAACTATGGCTACACCTTC.

This chain joins TRBV13 and TRBJ2-7; TRBD1 matches at 8 bases. Germline trimming cut 6 bases from V and 3 bases from J; bases unmatched to any gene: 10. The germline CDR1 and CDR2 sequences are PRHDT and FYEKMQ (reference sequence). The CDR3 consists of 15 residues. For the CDR3, the DNA is TGTGCCAGCAGTGCAGGGGGCCTGCCGTACTACGAGCAGTACTTC. Its translation: CASSAGGLPYYEQYF.

This clonotype has just a few counts. At one boundary the junction diverges from the germline segment, which might be a read error. This chain uses TRBV7-9 with TRBJ1-6, with a weak D call TRBD1 (5 bases). This CDR3 contains 14 residues. Looked up from germline, CDR1 is SEHNR and CDR2 is FQNEAQ (reference sequence). In DNA form, the CDR3 reads TGCGCCAGCAGCTTCACAGGACTAAATTCACCCCTCCACTTT. Amino acid sequence: CASSFTGLNSPLHF.

Only one count was recorded for this clonotype. The chain links TRBV4-1 to TRBJ2-5; 9 nucleotides agree with TRBD1. The DNA end favors TRBJ2-7, so the J call may be wrong. Germline assignment: CDR1 MGHRA and CDR2 YSYEKL. This CDR3 is 15 amino acids long. This CDR3 reads CASSSTDRGGLEQYF. The CDR3 bases are TGCGCCAGCAGCTCCACGGACAGGGGCGGTCTCGAGCAGTACTTC.

The chain couples TRBV3-1 to TRBJ2-7; 13 positions match TRBD2. Per germline, CDR1 LGHDT and CDR2 YNNKEL (reference sequence). V was pared by 4 bases and J by 3 bases, with 6 bases of the junction left unmatched. The CDR3 runs to 16 residues. CDR3 in DNA: TGTGCCAGCAGCCCAAATGGACTAGCGGGAGTCTACGAGCAGTACTTC. Amino acid sequence: CASSPNGLAGVYEQYF.

This clonotype has a handful of counts. The chain joins TRBV4-1 to TRBJ2-3, with 12 bases identical to TRBD2. There are 20 residues in the CDR3. V gave up 0 bases and J gave up 2 bases; unmatched junction bases: 12. CDR1 MGHRA and CDR2 YSYEKL come from the germline V gene. The CDR3 region has the DNA TGCGCCAGCAGCCAAGAAGGGGCTAGCGGGGGGGACCCCCTCACAGATACGCAGTATTTT. Translating it yields CASSQEGASGGDPLTDTQYF.